Listed below are T cell receptor beta chains from one sample, sequenced in a study of graft-versus-host responses after intestinal transplantation. Antigens for these TCRs are unknown. Profiled with immunoSEQ multiplex PCR; TCRdb holds only in-frame clones, not every one. This table holds tens of thousands of clones, roughly 80% found once. Source: unstimulated CD8+ T cells sorted from spleen or lymph node cells, taken before intestinal transplant. The source of these receptors is a human donor who received an intestinal transplant. CDR3s leave out the opening cysteine and the closing phenylalanine or tryptophan.

J gene | V gene | CDR3 protein
TRBJ2-1 | TRBV5-5 | ASSLGQGYNEQF
TRBJ2-3 | TRBV28 | ASSTSGSTDTQY
TRBJ1-5 | TRBV4-1 | ASSQGPTVPRPQH
TRBJ2-7 | TRBV27 | ASSLAGGPVGEQY
- | TRBV9 | ASSVGAGGLLYEQY
TRBJ2-2 | TRBV7-9 | ASSPATSAGELF
TRBJ2-7 | TRBV27 | GSSSMGVPYEQY
TRBJ2-1 | TRBV7-2 | ASSRLAELSYNEQF
TRBJ2-1 | TRBV15 | ATSVSSNEQF
TRBJ1-1 | TRBV28 | ASSLTGAMNTEAF
TRBJ2-5 | TRBV11-3 | ASSLTGGTQY
TRBJ1-1 | TRBV4-2 | ASSLPQGRTEAF
TRBJ2-4 | TRBV29-1 | SVKGVAKNIQY
TRBJ2-3 | TRBV6-5 | ASSYLETDTQY
TRBJ1-5 | TRBV6-5 | ASSYSGQGQPQH
TRBJ2-3 | TRBV2 | ASRGADTQY
TRBJ2-1 | TRBV7-3 | ASSLEVGHEQF
TRBJ2-3 | TRBV7-9 | ASSPSRGEGETDTQY
TRBJ2-1 | TRBV7-9 | ASSLGGTEQF
TRBJ2-7 | TRBV2 | ASLYGTGNYEQY
TRBJ2-7 | TRBV5-1 | ASSLEASGSSYEQY
TRBJ2-1 | TRBV11-2 | ASSLIASKALRLNEQF
TRBJ2-1 | TRBV5-4 | ASSSRPYNEQF
TRBJ1-2 | TRBV9 | ASSAPGQGHYGYT
TRBJ2-2 | TRBV2 | ASSDVTGAGELF
TRBJ2-5 | TRBV27 | ASSLSYQETQY
TRBJ1-1 | TRBV6-1 | ASSEGTITGLDTEAF
TRBJ2-7 | TRBV6-5 | ASSPLALPLEQY
TRBJ1-1 | TRBV20-1 | SALLNTEAF
TRBJ2-1 | TRBV13 | ASSYTSGSDNEQF
TRBJ1-5 | TRBV10-2 | ASSVSNQPQH
TRBJ2-7 | TRBV10-3 | AISESSSSGLAYEQY
TRBJ2-1 | TRBV2 | ASSRDWTYNEQF
TRBJ2-5 | TRBV14 | ASSQEGSAGGETQY
TRBJ2-7 | TRBV4-2 | ASSQGSGTASYEQY